The entry that follows covers one T cell receptor beta chain sequence. Its specificity is unknown. This sample was included in a study of identical twins. Overall study findings and caveats: Donors were not followed over many years; analysis was cross-sectional.

TCRdb reprocessed the 5' RACE reads with MiXCR, giving one entry per CDR3 protein. The top ten hold 0.91% of the sample, which has about 520,000 distinct CDR3 sequences, 22% seen once. V was clipped by 2 bases and J by 8 bases, with 9 bases between them. This CDR3 comprises 13 residues. Germline lookup yields CDR1 LNHNV and CDR2 YYDKDF (reference sequence). A further study also used this sample, focusing on T cells expressing NK-cell markers. As reported in that work: Among CD8+ T cells from about six donors, dominant NKG2C+ clonotypes accounted for 1.0-7.0%.

Sequencing was performed on CD4+ T cells sorted from blood. The TCR sequence derives from a woman between 18 and 30 years old in good health. This sequence joins TRBV15 and TRBJ1-4; D gene uncertain. The CDR3 sequence is CATSRQRGEKLFF. For the CDR3, the DNA is TGTGCCACCAGCAGACAAAGAGGGGAAAAACTGTTTTTT.